Listed below are T cell receptor beta chains from one sample, sequenced in a study of a mutant IDH1 vaccine in newly diagnosed glioma. The repertoire was sequenced with immunoSEQ multiplex PCR; TCRdb's copy has only in-frame clones and lacks some. The sample carries about 60,000 clones, about 86% recorded once. Antigens for these TCRs are unknown. The source material was PBMCs, sampled from a glioma patient whose treatment included an IDH1 peptide vaccine. Every receptor here comes from a woman between 45 and 60 years old with glioma. Each CDR3 is given with its conserved first and last residue. The D gene is left open where the match is weak. Some rows mark clone size as missing; the rest say once, few, many or name a class of expanded clone.

j_gene,v_gene,d_gene,abundance,CDR3aa,CDR3nt
TRBJ1-1,TRBV19,TRBD1,NA,CASSIGRGRTEAFF,TGTGCCAGTAGTATAGGCAGGGGGCGGACTGAAGCTTTCTTT
TRBJ2-2,TRBV9,NA,few,CASSTSSGELFF,TGTGCCAGCAGCACTAGCTCTGGGGAGCTGTTTTTT
TRBJ1-4,TRBV4-2,NA,NA,CASRTGGDEKLFF,TGTGCCAGCAGAACAGGCGGAGATGAAAAACTGTTTTTT
TRBJ2-7,TRBV9,NA,NA,CASSPLAGKQYF,TGTGCCAGCAGCCCGCTTGCGGGGAAGCAGTACTTC
TRBJ2-2,TRBV9,NA,NA,CASSVRGDTNTGELFF,TGTGCCAGCAGCGTTAGGGGTGACACGAACACCGGGGAGCTGTTTTTT
TRBJ2-5,TRBV5-4,TRBD1,NA,CASSQGTGVQETQYF,TGTGCCAGCAGCCAAGGGACAGGGGTACAAGAGACCCAGTACTTC
TRBJ1-2,TRBV7-3,NA,NA,CASSLNELGGYTF,TGTGCCAGCAGCTTAAATGAGTTGGGGGGCTACACCTTC
TRBJ1-6,TRBV18,NA,NA,CASSPPGTSPLHF,TGTGCCAGCTCACCCCCGGGGACGTCACCCCTCCACTTT
TRBJ1-1,TRBV4-3,NA,NA,CASSQAYFFGGIGEAFF,TGCGCCAGCAGCCAAGCGTACTTTTTTGGGGGGATCGGAGAAGCTTTCTTT
TRBJ1-1,TRBV27,TRBD1,NA,CASRKGQGREAFF,TGTGCCAGCAGGAAAGGACAGGGCAGAGAAGCTTTCTTT
TRBJ1-5,TRBV21-1,NA,NA,CASSKIADFSNQPQHF,TGTGCCAGCAGCAAAATAGCAGATTTTAGCAATCAGCCCCAGCATTTT
TRBJ1-2,TRBV11-3,NA,NA,CASSLPGADYGYTF,TGTGCCAGCAGCTTGCCAGGGGCGGACTATGGCTACACCTTC
TRBJ2-7,TRBV5-1,TRBD1,NA,CASSVPGQGTYEQYF,TGCGCCAGCAGCGTACCGGGACAGGGAACCTACGAGCAGTACTTC
TRBJ1-1,TRBV10-3,TRBD1,NA,CAISPTGGTLGNTEAFF,TGTGCCATCAGTCCGACAGGGGGCACGTTAGGGAACACTGAAGCTTTCTTT
TRBJ2-5,TRBV5-6,NA,NA,CASSFWGGAQETQYF,TGTGCCAGCAGCTTTTGGGGGGGGGCCCAAGAGACCCAGTACTTC
TRBJ1-2,TRBV5-4,NA,NA,CASSLDANLNYAWTF,TGTGCCAGCAGCTTGGATGCAAACTTAAACTATGCGTGGACCTTC
TRBJ2-4,TRBV19,TRBD2,NA,CASSSRTSGGANIQYF,TGTGCCAGTAGTTCCCGGACTAGCGGGGGTGCGAACATTCAGTACTTC
TRBJ2-7,TRBV5-1,NA,NA,CASSFETPSYEQYF,TGCGCCAGCAGCTTCGAGACACCTTCCTACGAGCAGTACTTC
TRBJ2-5,TRBV14,TRBD1,NA,CASSQGKATGAFQETQYF,TGTGCCAGCAGCCAAGGAAAGGCGACAGGGGCCTTTCAAGAGACCCAGTACTTC
TRBJ2-3,TRBV29-1,TRBD2,NA,CSVSGVGGLVADTQYF,TGCAGCGTTTCCGGCGTAGGGGGACTAGTTGCAGATACGCAGTATTTT
TRBJ2-2,TRBV5-1,NA,NA,CASSLPGTGELFF,TGCGCCAGCAGCTTGCCGGGAACCGGGGAGCTGTTTTTT
TRBJ2-1,TRBV4-2,TRBD2,NA,CASSQEGRGGYNEQFF,TGTGCCAGCAGCCAAGAAGGGCGGGGGGGATACAATGAGCAGTTCTTC
TRBJ1-2,TRBV28,NA,NA,CASSLEGQFYGYTF,TGTGCCAGCAGTTTAGAAGGACAGTTCTATGGCTACACCTTC
TRBJ1-6,TRBV4-1,NA,NA,CASAGGYSPLHF,TGCGCCAGCGCAGGTGGCTATTCACCCCTCCACTTT
TRBJ1-1,TRBV19,NA,NA,CATTAGIANTEAFF,TGTGCCACCACAGCAGGGATCGCGAACACTGAAGCTTTCTTT
TRBJ2-7,TRBV7-9,NA,NA,CASRLGQGGDEQYF,TGTGCCAGCAGGCTGGGGCAGGGAGGTGACGAGCAGTACTTC
TRBJ2-7,TRBV2,TRBD2,once,CASSSGTTYEQYF,TGTGCCAGCAGTTCTGGGACTACCTACGAGCAGTACTTC
TRBJ2-7,TRBV27,NA,NA,CASRYGLGYEQYF,TGTGCCAGCAGGTATGGGCTCGGTTACGAGCAGTACTTC
TRBJ2-2,TRBV2,TRBD2,NA,CASSPRGAGASPGELFF,TGTGCCAGCAGCCCCAGAGGAGCGGGGGCTTCCCCCGGGGAGCTGTTTTTT
TRBJ1-5,TRBV19,NA,NA,CASSIGREHQPQHF,TGTGCCAGTAGTATAGGCAGGGAGCATCAGCCCCAGCATTTT
TRBJ2-2,TRBV5-4,TRBD2,once,CASSLSGLAGITGELFF,TGTGCCAGCAGCTTGTCGGGACTAGCGGGGATCACCGGGGAGCTGTTTTTT
TRBJ2-5,TRBV19,TRBD2,NA,CASSTPPRGGPYQETQYF,TGTGCCAGTAGTACCCCCCCTCGGGGGGGCCCATACCAAGAGACCCAGTACTTC
TRBJ1-2,TRBV28,TRBD1,few,CASSLGAGGEGYGYTF,TGTGCCAGCAGTTTAGGAGCAGGGGGCGAGGGCTATGGCTACACCTTC
TRBJ2-7,TRBV5-4,NA,NA,CASSFGTDQREQYF,TGTGCCAGCAGCTTCGGGACCGACCAAAGGGAGCAGTACTTC
TRBJ1-2,TRBV5-1,TRBD1,once,CASSSGGQNYGYTF,TGCGCCAGCAGCTCGGGGGGACAGAACTATGGCTACACCTTC
TRBJ1-6,TRBV6-6,NA,NA,CASSSILDSPLHF,TGTGCCAGCAGCTCCATACTTGATTCACCCCTCCACTTT
TRBJ1-2,TRBV19,TRBD1,NA,CASSIFRDSRASTF,TGTGCCAGTAGTATATTCCGGGACAGCCGCGCGAGCACCTTC
TRBJ2-3,TRBV4-3,NA,NA,CASSQDLIGGGTDTQYF,TGCGCCAGCAGCCAGGATTTGATTGGCGGGGGCACAGATACGCAGTATTTT
TRBJ2-2,TRBV6-5,TRBD1,NA,CASSSWTGRFTGELFF,TGTGCCAGCAGTTCTTGGACAGGGCGTTTCACCGGGGAGCTGTTTTTT
TRBJ1-5,TRBV9,NA,NA,CASSSNNQPQHF,TGTGCCAGCAGCTCCAACAATCAGCCCCAGCATTTT
TRBJ1-2,TRBV9,NA,NA,CASSSGVYGYTF,TGTGCCAGCAGTTCAGGGGTGTACGGCTACACCTTC
TRBJ2-7,TRBV15,NA,NA,CATSREQARSYEQYF,TGTGCCACCAGCAGAGAACAGGCAAGGTCCTACGAGCAGTACTTC
TRBJ2-7,TRBV19,TRBD1,NA,CASSRGTGSSYEQYF,TGTGCCAGTAGCAGGGGGACAGGGAGCTCCTACGAGCAGTACTTC
TRBJ1-2,TRBV6-5,TRBD1,NA,CASSPDRAGGYTF,TGTGCCAGCAGTCCCGACAGGGCCGGAGGCTACACCTTC
TRBJ2-7,TRBV6-6,TRBD1,NA,CASSYRRDRGRDEQYF,TGTGCCAGCAGTTACCGTCGGGACAGGGGGCGCGACGAGCAGTACTTC
TRBJ2-5,TRBV12-1,NA,NA,CASSFLRTSGETQYF,TGTGCCAGCAGCTTTCTACGAACTAGCGGAGAGACCCAGTACTTC
TRBJ2-2,TRBV7-3,NA,NA,CASSSLRGTGELFF,TGTGCCAGCAGCTCCCTCCGAGGCACCGGGGAGCTGTTTTTT
TRBJ1-4,TRBV19,NA,NA,CASSLTGYNEKLFF,TGTGCCAGTAGCTTGACGGGATATAATGAAAAACTGTTTTTT
TRBJ2-1,TRBV11-2,NA,NA,CASSLARDRYNEQFF,TGTGCCAGCAGCTTAGCCAGGGACCGATACAATGAGCAGTTCTTC
TRBJ1-1,TRBV7-9,TRBD1,NA,CASSLGTGVRTEAFF,TGTGCCAGCAGCTTGGGGACAGGGGTAAGGACTGAAGCTTTCTTT
TRBJ2-3,TRBV5-5,NA,NA,CASSIGASGSTDTQYF,TGTGCCAGCAGTATCGGGGCAAGCGGCAGCACAGATACGCAGTATTTT
TRBJ2-3,TRBV7-9,TRBD1,NA,CASSLTGYTDTQYF,TGTGCCAGCAGCCTGACAGGGTACACAGATACGCAGTATTTT
TRBJ2-3,TRBV11-3,NA,NA,CASSLDGTFTDTQYF,TGTGCCAGCAGCTTAGATGGGACTTTCACAGATACGCAGTATTTT
TRBJ1-1,TRBV7-8,NA,NA,CASSLIRYMGNTEAFF,TGTGCCAGCAGCTTAATTCGATACATGGGGAACACTGAAGCTTTCTTT
TRBJ2-1,TRBV5-1,TRBD2,NA,CASSLGLAGTPSSYNEQFF,TGCGCCAGCAGCCTCGGACTAGCGGGGACCCCGAGCTCCTACAATGAGCAGTTCTTC